This T cell receptor (beta chain) was documented in a study of control samples from healthy donors and cancer patients. The assay was immunoSEQ multiplex PCR, and TCRdb's table has in-frame clones only and misses some. The data contain 150,000 to 200,000 clones, about nine tenths of them singletons. V was shortened by 0 bases and J by 10 bases, with 15 bases between the two germline ends. Germline CDR1 is MNHEY and CDR2 is SVGAGI. This CDR3 region has 15 residues. This sequence originates from a young woman in good health. The rearrangement joins TRBV6-5 to TRBJ1-4; D might be TRBD1 (5 bases). Sequencing was done on a sample of blood. This chain's CDR3 is CASSYSIIREGKLFF. The CDR3 DNA reads TGTGCCAGCAGTTACTCGATTATCAGGGAGGGAAAACTGTTTTTT.